Sequencing of this T cell receptor beta chain was carried out in a study of T cells in Graves' hyperthyroidism and ophthalmopathy. The CDR3 regions of TCR beta were amplified from RNA transcripts. Using the HTBI primer set, a first-round RT-PCR was run on the TCR CDR3. TCRdb processed the multiplex PCR reads anew with MiXCR; each CDR3 protein has one entry. This table holds 550,000 to 600,000 distinct CDR3 sequences, over 12% found once. Germline loops: CDR1 SGDLS, CDR2 YYNGEE. The CDR3 consists of 15 residues. Germline trimming cut 0 bases from V and 5 bases from J; bases unmatched to any gene: 7. This clonotype has a handful of counts.

What was sequenced was blood. The J gene is TRBJ2-5, the V gene TRBV9; TRBD2 agrees at 7 bases. The TCR was taken from a young woman with Graves' ophthalmopathy. The CDR3 loop is CASSVEAGAGETQYF. DNA of the CDR3: TGTGCCAGCAGCGTAGAGGCGGGAGCGGGGGAGACCCAGTACTTC.